This TCR beta chain originates from a study of T cells in Graves' hyperthyroidism and ophthalmopathy. General study results and limits: The blood repertoire included most of the expanded thyroid clonotypes above 0.001. Ophthalmopathy was identified by the model a median around 5.9 months ahead of onset.

V lost 0 bases and J lost 1, with 10 bases in between. The CDR3 sequence is 14 residues long. Germline assignment: CDR1 DFQATT and CDR2 SNEGSKA (reference sequence). Enrolled ophthalmopathy patients presented with a Clinical Activity Score of at least 3, a NOSPECS grade of at least 4, and disease duration under 3 months. Exclusion followed for patients with uncontrolled infection, other autoimmune disease, pregnancy or lactation. With respect to this clonotype: Antigen unknown.

TCR beta CDR3 regions were amplified from RNA transcripts. TCR CDR3 regions were first amplified by RT-PCR with HTBI primers. TCRdb called the multiplex PCR reads again in MiXCR, with one record for every CDR3 protein. The data contain 350,000 or so distinct CDR3 sequences, less than 20% of them singletons. The V and J genes are TRBV20-1 and TRBJ2-7, with D hard to call. Sequencing used blood. The sequence was collected from a woman aged 40 to 50 with Graves' ophthalmopathy. The CDR3 DNA reads as TGCAGTGCTAGAGATGTGTACAGTTCCTACGAGCAGTACTTC. Its translation: CSARDVYSSYEQYF.